This T cell receptor beta chain was identified during a study of cytomegalovirus exposure and HLA in healthy donors. Study information: Early released data comprised some 91 million unique TCRs from HLA-typed donors.

With 60 Vbeta and 13 Jbeta primers, the PCR was carried out. The protocol was immunoSEQ multiplex PCR, while the TCRdb copy is restricted to in-frame clones and leaves out a portion. The table has approximately 73,000 clones, about two thirds seen once. The CDR3 totals 16 residues. The V gene's germline CDR1 is GTSNPN and CDR2 SVGIG (reference sequence). The trim removed 3 bases at V and 9 bases at J, leaving 17 bases unmatched. As concerns this clone: Antigen unknown.

Points from the study as a whole: Being indistinguishable, some V segments were excluded, TRBV6-2 and TRBV6-3 among them.

The V gene is TRBV30, the J gene TRBJ1-5; 7 nucleotides align to TRBD1. This sequence originates from a man aged 25-40 years in good health and CMV-seropositive. The sample comprised PBMCs. CDR3 region: CAWSLTTGVDSRPQHF. In DNA, the CDR3 is TGTGCCTGGAGCCTAACTACAGGGGTTGACTCTCGGCCCCAGCATTTT.